This TCR beta chain was retrieved from a study of control samples from healthy donors and cancer patients. This table comes from immunoSEQ multiplex PCR, and its TCRdb copy is limited to in-frame clones, with some not included. The sample has around 100,000 clones; roughly 84% are singletons. The V gene lost 3 bases and the J gene lost 7 bases, with 13 bases spanning the gap. CDR3 length: 14 residues. Germline V lookup: CDR1 MNHNS, CDR2 SASEGT. The clonotype originates from a woman in her forties or fifties in good health. The material sequenced was blood. The chain has TRBV6-1 and TRBJ1-5; D is ambiguous. The CDR3 reads CASSEFGSLQPQHF. The CDR3 DNA reads as TGTGCCAGCAGTGAGTTTGGCAGTCTACAGCCCCAGCATTTT.